The 27 T cell receptor beta chains in this list originate from one sample, sequenced in a study of T cell changes during pregnancy in multiple sclerosis. TCRdb's copy holds only in-frame clones and misses some; the assay was immunoSEQ multiplex PCR. The sample comprises 55,000 to 65,000 clones, about nine tenths of which are singletons, and roughly 0.89% rests with the top ten. The specimen was peripheral blood, collected in the first trimester of pregnancy. The receptors come from a female donor in good health, enrolled as a control in a pregnancy study.

The gene calls are TRBV9 and TRBJ2-7, with 7 bases fitting TRBD1. With 4 bases clipped from V and 7 bases from J, the junction kept 11 bases outside the gene matches. The germline CDR1 and CDR2 sequences are SGDLS and YYNGEE. There are 14 residues in the CDR3. The CDR3: CASSSGTAIREQYF. The CDR3, as DNA: TGTGCCAGCAGCTCCGGGACAGCCATCCGGGAGCAGTACTTC.

J is TRBJ1-2 and V is TRBV7-2; D ambiguous. The length of the CDR3 is 14 residues. Germline loops: CDR1 SGHTA, CDR2 FQGNSA. Trimming pared 4 bases from V and 8 bases from J, leaving 17 bases between. The CDR3 DNA follows: TGTGCCAGCAGCTCATCAGGTGGCAGTTTCGGCTACACCTTC. Encoded protein: CASSSSGGSFGYTF.

The J gene is TRBJ1-5, the V gene TRBV7-3; 8 nucleotides align to TRBD1. The CDR3 has 15 amino acids. The ends lost 5 bases at V and 4 bases at J; junction bases unmatched: 7. Germline lookup yields CDR1 SGHTA and CDR2 FQGTGA. The CDR3, as DNA: TGTGCCAGCAGCGACACAGGGGGGAAGAATCAGCCCCAGCATTTT. Protein: CASSDTGGKNQPQHF. The full variable domain, completed using reference TRBV7-3 and TRBJ1-5, is GAGVSQTPSNKVTEKGKYVELRCDPISGHTALYWYRQSLGQGPEFLIYFQGTGAADDSGLPNDRFFAVRPEGSVSTLKIQRTERGDSAVYLCASSDTGGKNQPQHFGDGTRLSIL.

The chain links TRBV7-2 to TRBJ1-4; 9 bases are shared with TRBD1. The germline CDR1 and CDR2 sequences are SGHTA and FQGNSA. Germline trimming cut 5 bases from V and 7 bases from J; bases unmatched to any gene: 8. This CDR3 has 15 residues. The CDR3 DNA follows: TGTGCCAGCAGCCCGCAGACAGGGGGAAGTGAAAAACTGTTTTTT. Protein sequence: CASSPQTGGSEKLFF.

V usage is TRBV7-2 and J usage is TRBJ2-3, with a weak D call TRBD2 (6 bases). V lost 1 base and J lost 2, with 13 bases in between. CDR3 size: 16 residues. Germline-derived CDR1 and CDR2 are SGHTA and FQGNSA. The CDR3 bases are TGTGCCAGCAGCTTAGTTGGGGCGGGGACCACAGATACGCAGTATTTT. Encoded protein: CASSLVGAGTTDTQYF.

V gene TRBV2 combines with J gene TRBJ2-2, with 10 bases matching TRBD1. This CDR3 comprises 14 residues. Germline CDR1 reads SNHLY; CDR2 reads FYNNEI. Germline trimming cut 4 bases from V and 7 bases from J; bases unmatched to any gene: 3. In DNA form, the CDR3 reads TGTGCCAGCAGTGGACAGGGGGCAGGCGGGGAGCTGTTTTTT. It specifies CASSGQGAGGELFF. The full variable domain, completed using reference TRBV2 and TRBJ2-2, is EPEVTQTPSHQVTQMGQEVILRCVPISNHLYFYWYRQILGQKVEFLVSFYNNEISEKSEIFDDQFSVERPDGSNFTLKIRSTKLEDSAMYFCASSGQGAGGELFFGEGSRLTVL.

The chain combines TRBV7-9 with TRBJ1-1, with TRBD1 matching 11 bases. With 7 bases clipped from V and 4 bases from J, the junction kept 8 bases outside the gene matches. This CDR3 comprises 15 residues. The V gene's germline CDR1 is SEHNR and CDR2 FQNEAQ (reference sequence). The CDR3 protein is CASTEGQGGRTEAFF. CDR3 nucleotides: TGTGCCAGCACAGAGGGACAGGGGGGGCGCACTGAAGCTTTCTTT.

This chain connects TRBV14 to TRBJ2-1; possibly TRBD2 for D (5 bases). The length of the CDR3 is 16 residues. Trimming shortened V by 4 bases and J by 5 bases, and 18 bases separated the two germline ends. Germline loops: CDR1 SGHDN, CDR2 FVKESK. CDR3 in amino acids: CASSPRLGAMDNEQFF. The CDR3 coding sequence is TGTGCCAGCAGCCCCAGGTTGGGAGCCATGGACAATGAGCAGTTCTTC.

The chain combines TRBV25-1 with TRBJ2-1; 8 bases are a match to TRBD1. This CDR3 is 17 amino acids long. J was trimmed by 5 bases and V by 6 bases; bases with no gene match: 15. Germline CDR1 is MGHDK and CDR2 is SYGVNS. Here the CDR3 DNA reads TGTGCCAGCAGCGCTAACCTTGGACAGGGACCCCACAATGAGCAGTTCTTC. It translates to CASSANLGQGPHNEQFF.

V is TRBV6-5 and J is TRBJ1-5; 7 bases map to TRBD1. After removal of 5 bases from V and 0 bases from J, the junction contained 4 bases not matched to a gene. This CDR3 is 15 amino acids long. Germline V gives CDR1 MNHEY, CDR2 SVGAGI. Written as DNA, the CDR3 is TGTGCCAGCAGTCCGAGACAGGGTAGCAATCAGCCCCAGCATTTT. Translated, it gives CASSPRQGSNQPQHF.

The chain combines TRBV4-1 with TRBJ1-2; no clear D gene. Trimming took off 0 bases at V and 7 bases at J, with 12 bases between the two ends. The CDR3 is made up of 14 amino acids. Germline V gene lookup returns CDR1 MGHRA and CDR2 YSYEKL. CDR3 region: CASSQDQSMPGYTF. In DNA form, the CDR3 reads TGCGCCAGCAGCCAAGATCAGTCGATGCCTGGCTACACCTTC.

V and J are TRBV29-1 and TRBJ2-7, with a weak D call TRBD2 (6 bases). The CDR3 sequence is 12 residues long. Trimming removed 3 bases from V and 6 bases from J, with 12 bases in between. Germline-derived CDR1 and CDR2 are SQVTM and ANQGSEA. CDR3 residues: CSVDGSFSEQYF. The CDR3 coding sequence is TGCAGCGTTGACGGGAGTTTCTCCGAGCAGTACTTC.

This rearrangement joins TRBV11-3 to TRBJ2-3; a possible D gene is TRBD1 (6 bases). CDR1 and CDR2 from the germline V gene are SGHNT and YENEEA. The CDR3 is 14 amino acids. The V gene lost 5 bases and the J gene lost 4 bases, with 13 bases spanning the gap. CDR3 sequence: CASSDTPGADTQYF. For the CDR3, the DNA is TGTGCCAGCAGCGACACCCCAGGGGCAGATACGCAGTATTTT. The entire variable domain, with the rest obtained from reference TRBV11-3 and TRBJ2-3, is as follows: EAGVVQSPRYKIIEKKQPVAFWCNPISGHNTLYWYLQNLGQGPELLIRYENEEAVDDSQLPKDRFSAERLKGVDSTLKIQPAELGDSAVYLCASSDTPGADTQYFGPGTRLTVL.

The chain uses TRBV9 and TRBJ2-4, with TRBD2 matching 9 bases. J was trimmed by 10 bases and V by 0 bases; bases with no gene match: 11. The CDR3 sequence is 16 residues long. Germline loops: CDR1 SGDLS, CDR2 YYNGEE. The CDR3 reads CASSVAAGGSGGIQYF. CDR3 coding DNA: TGTGCCAGCAGCGTAGCGGCAGGAGGGAGCGGGGGGATTCAGTACTTC.

Details on this clone: The sample contains more than one DNA sequence encoding this CDR3. The V gene is TRBV29-1, the J gene TRBJ2-2; 9 bases are a match to TRBD1. V lost 6 bases and J lost 4; bases outside the gene matches: 6. Germline values: CDR1 SQVTM, CDR2 ANQGSEA. The CDR3 covers 14 residues. The CDR3: CSVVPGQGTGELFF. Written as DNA, the CDR3 is TGCAGCGTCGTTCCGGGACAGGGCACCGGGGAGCTGTTTTTT.

This clone occurred a few times. This rearrangement joins TRBV28 to TRBJ1-3; D is perhaps TRBD1 (5 bases). V shed 6 bases and J shed 0 bases, with 9 bases lying between them. Germline loops: CDR1 MDHEN, CDR2 SYDVKM. The CDR3 sequence is 14 residues long. CDR3 sequence reads: CASSSGGSGNTIYF. DNA for the CDR3: TGTGCCAGCAGCTCCGGGGGCTCTGGAAACACCATATATTTT.

The chain links TRBV7-8 to TRBJ1-3; D possibly corresponds to TRBD1 (6 bases). The CDR3 contains 15 residues. The ends were cut back, 5 bases at V and 4 bases at J, with 15 bases in the middle. CDR1 and CDR2 from the germline V gene are SGHVS and FQNEAQ. CDR3 sequence: CASSQGTTRGNTIYF. In DNA form, the CDR3 reads TGTGCCAGCAGCCAGGGGACGACAAGAGGAAACACCATATATTTT. Combining the CDR3 with reference TRBV7-8 and TRBJ1-3 gives the whole variable domain GAGVSQSPRYKVAKRGQDVALRCDPISGHVSLFWYQQALGQGPEFLTYFQNEAQLDKSGLPSDRFFAERPEGSVSTLKIQRTQQEDSAVYLCASSQGTTRGNTIYFGEGSWLTVV.

V and J are TRBV23-1 and TRBJ2-7; 9 bases fit TRBD1. TRBV23-1 is annotated as an ORF whose role is uncertain. The CDR3 length is 15 residues. J lost 4 bases, V lost 6 bases, and 10 bases had no gene match. The CDR3 protein is CASRGRDRGVYEQYF. CDR3 nucleotides: TGCGCCAGCAGGGGCAGAGACAGGGGGGTATACGAGCAGTACTTC.

This chain links TRBV14 with TRBJ2-7, with D possibly matching TRBD2 (5 bases). CDR3 length equals 16 residues. Trimming shortened V by 0 bases and J by 3 bases, and 15 bases separated the two germline ends. Germline V lookup: CDR1 SGHDN, CDR2 FVKESK. The CDR3 sequence: CASSQDQRHSHYEQYF. CDR3 nucleotides: TGTGCCAGCAGCCAAGACCAGCGGCACAGCCACTACGAGCAGTACTTC.

This clone was seen only once. The V and J genes are TRBV9 and TRBJ2-2; weak D call: TRBD2 (6 bases). Trimming removed 4 bases at V and 2 bases at J, with 12 bases between. This CDR3 comprises 15 residues. Germline values: CDR1 SGDLS, CDR2 YYNGEE. CDR3 sequence: CASSLSGLNTGELFF. In nucleotides, the CDR3 is TGTGCCAGCAGCCTCAGCGGGTTAAACACCGGGGAGCTGTTTTTT.

The CDR3 region has the DNA TGCAGTTTCCGGGAGACCACTGAAGCTTTCTTT. Protein sequence: CSFRETTEAFF. V usage is TRBV20-1 and J usage is TRBJ1-1, with D unresolved. Germline V CDR1 and CDR2: DFQATT, SNEGSKA (reference sequence). Trimming removed 8 bases at V and 4 bases at J, with 11 bases between. The CDR3 length is 11 residues.

The rearrangement uses TRBV4-3 and TRBJ1-1; 10 bases are shared with TRBD1. This CDR3 has 15 residues. V lost 2 bases to trimming and J lost 5 bases; unmatched junction nucleotides: 5. The germline V gene has CDR1 LGHNA and CDR2 YSLEER. CDR3 sequence (DNA): TGCGCCAGCAGCCAACTGACAGGGGGCTATACTGAAGCTTTCTTT. It codes for CASSQLTGGYTEAFF.

V and J are TRBV6-1 and TRBJ2-5; D is uncertain. The germline V gene has CDR1 MNHNS and CDR2 SASEGT. This CDR3 region has 12 residues. V was shortened by 6 bases and J by 4 bases, with 9 bases between the two germline ends. In DNA, the CDR3 is TGTGCCAGCAGCCCCCTAGGAGAGACCCAGTACTTC. Translated: CASSPLGETQYF.

The chain combines TRBV11-3 with TRBJ1-3; D unresolved. Trimming cost V 5 bases and J 2 bases, with 13 bases left between them. Germline lookup yields CDR1 SGHNT and CDR2 YENEEA. The CDR3 consists of 15 residues. CDR3 sequence reads: CASSIAGLAGNTIYF. The CDR3 DNA follows: TGTGCCAGCAGCATCGCGGGGTTAGCTGGAAACACCATATATTTT.

The chain employs TRBV19 and TRBJ2-1; 10 bases align to TRBD1. This CDR3 is 13 amino acids long. J gave up 5 bases and V 8 bases, and 3 bases lay outside the gene matches. Germline V gene sequence: CDR1 LNHDA, CDR2 SQIVND (reference sequence). The CDR3 is CASRDRGDNEQFF. In nucleotides, the CDR3 is TGTGCCAGTCGGGACAGGGGCGACAATGAGCAGTTCTTC.

The chain has TRBV6-6 and TRBJ2-7; TRBD1 matches at 7 bases. The J segment lost 3 bases and the V segment lost 5 bases, leaving 13 bases of the junction unmatched. Per germline, CDR1 MNHNY and CDR2 SVGAGI (reference sequence). The CDR3 loop spans 16 amino acids. CDR3 bases: TGTGCCAGCAGTCCTCAAAATTTGGGACAGCGCTACGAGCAGTACTTC. Translated, it gives CASSPQNLGQRYEQYF.

The chain uses TRBV6-6 and TRBJ2-1; 11 bases agree with TRBD2. CDR3 length: 15 residues. V lost 10 bases, J lost 7 bases, and 12 bases stayed unmatched. The V gene's germline CDR1 is MNHNY and CDR2 SVGAGI (reference sequence). DNA of the CDR3: TGTGCCACCTTAGCTCCTAGCGGGGGGCCAAATGAGCAGTTCTTC. It codes for CATLAPSGGPNEQFF.